Shown below are 13 T cell receptor beta chains from a single sample sequenced in a study of blood T cells in healthy people across ages. Using a J-beta primer mix together with a sample-barcoded 5' primer, a second PCR was run for roughly 6 to 11 cycles. TCRdb reanalysed the 5' RACE reads using MiXCR and keeps one entry per CDR3 protein. The sample shows fewer than 600,000 distinct CDR3 sequences, about 27% of them seen only once. These sequences were also reported in another study, on T cells of mothers and their children.

Sequenced sample: blood. The receptors stem from a boy aged 2 to 10 in good health.

This clonotype showed up just a few times. V and J are TRBV7-9 and TRBJ2-5; the D gene is possibly TRBD1 (6 bases). The CDR3 is 13 amino acids. Deletions cut 1 base from V and 5 bases from J, with 8 bases between. The V gene's germline CDR1 is SEHNR and CDR2 FQNEAQ (reference sequence). CDR3 DNA: TGTGCCAGCAGCTTAGGGGACATTGAGACCCAGTACTTC. This translates into CASSLGDIETQYF.

J is TRBJ2-3 and V is TRBV2; the D gene is possibly TRBD2 (6 bases). The CDR3 has 14 residues. Germline lookup yields CDR1 SNHLY and CDR2 FYNNEI. The germline V and J ends were trimmed by 4 bases and 2 bases, with 10 bases remaining between them. CDR3 sequence reads: CASSGASVTDTQYF. The CDR3 DNA is TGTGCCAGCAGTGGGGCTAGCGTCACAGATACGCAGTATTTT.

This clonotype has more than one count but fewer than ten. The chain combines TRBV5-1 with TRBJ1-2, with 9 positions matching TRBD1. The CDR3 contains 15 residues. Germline V lookup: CDR1 SGHRS, CDR2 YFSETQ. The V gene end was trimmed by 0 bases and the J gene end by 5 bases; junction bases not matched to a gene: 5. CDR3 nucleotides: TGCGCCAGCAGCTTGGATGGACAGGGGTATTATGGCTACACCTTC. Its translation: CASSLDGQGYYGYTF.

For this clonotype: Germline is not matched at one junction end, which may reflect a read error. The J gene is TRBJ1-4, the V gene TRBV5-1; D possibly corresponds to TRBD1 (5 bases). Germline CDR1 and CDR2: SGHRS and YFSETQ. This CDR3 is built from 16 residues. DNA for the CDR3: TGCGCCAGCAGCTGGCAGCAGGGAGCAACTAGTGAAAAACTGTTTTTT. Its translation: CASSWQQGATSEKLFF.

V is TRBV7-8 and J is TRBJ1-2; the D is unclear. CDR3 size: 13 residues. The V gene's germline CDR1 is SGHVS and CDR2 FQNEAQ. Deletions cut 0 bases from V and 5 bases from J, with 7 bases between. The CDR3 loop reads CASSLATKYGYTF. The CDR3 DNA sequence: TGTGCCAGCAGCTTAGCCACAAAATATGGCTACACCTTC.

The genes are TRBV4-3 and TRBJ2-5; the D gene could be TRBD1 or TRBD2 (5 bases each). The J call is in doubt because the DNA end fits TRBJ2-1 better. This CDR3 comprises 15 residues. Germline loops: CDR1 LGHNA, CDR2 YSLEER. Written as DNA, the CDR3 is TGCGCCAGCAGCCAAGTAGCGAGAGGGGATCATGAGCAGTTCTTC. Translated, it gives CASSQVARGDHEQFF.

The V gene is TRBV20-1, the J gene TRBJ1-5; no firm D call. The germline CDR1 and CDR2 sequences are DFQATT and SNEGSKA (reference sequence). CDR3 length: 12 amino acids. V was clipped by 4 bases and J by 0 bases, with 4 bases between them. The DNA for the CDR3 is TGCAGTGCTATCCGTAGCAATCAGCCCCAGCATTTT. It is translated as CSAIRSNQPQHF.

This clonotype was found a few times. An end of the junction differs from the germline gene, which may be a read error. The V gene is TRBV7-9, the J gene TRBJ2-5; D unresolved. The germline gives CDR1 SEHNR, CDR2 FQNEAQ (reference sequence). The CDR3 extends over 14 amino acids. CDR3 protein: CASSRDQKPETQYF. The CDR3 nucleotides read TGTGCCAGCAGCCGCGATCAGAAACCGGAGACCCAGTATTTC. Full variable domain (outside the CDR3, taken from reference TRBV7-9 and TRBJ2-5): DTGVSQNPRHKITKRGQNVTFRCDPISEHNRLYWYRQTLGQGPEFLTYFQNEAQLEKSRLLSDRFSAERPKGSFSTLEIQRTEQGDSAMYLCASSRDQKPETQYFGPGTRLLVL.

On this clonotype itself: The conserved phenylalanine or tryptophan normally closing the CDR3 is absent here, so this likely arose from a read error. The chain uses TRBV15 and TRBJ1-1; a weak D match, TRBD1 (6 bases). Between the trimmed V and J ends, which lost 5 bases and 1 base, there was a span of 11 bases. The CDR3 extends over 14 amino acids. In germline, CDR1 is LNHNV, CDR2 YYDKDF (reference sequence). CDR3 protein: CATSFGTRNTEAFL. The DNA of the CDR3 is TGTGCCACCAGCTTCGGGACACGGAACACTGAAGCTTTCCTT.

A few counts support this clonotype. The chain is built from TRBV12-3 or TRBV12-4 and TRBJ1-2, with a weak D call TRBD1 (6 bases). The CDR3 consists of 13 residues. Trimming took off 5 bases at V and 4 bases at J, with 11 bases between the two ends. CDR3 sequence: CASSPMTGYGYTF. Here the CDR3 DNA reads TGTGCCAGCAGTCCTATGACAGGCTATGGCTACACCTTC.

This clonotype has just a few counts. This rearrangement joins TRBV14 to TRBJ1-4; 8 nucleotides line up with TRBD1. From germline, CDR1 is SGHDN and CDR2 FVKESK. The CDR3 extends over 13 amino acids. J was trimmed by 8 bases and V by 6 bases; bases with no gene match: 5. The CDR3 loop is CASRGTGKEKLFF. Here the CDR3 DNA reads TGTGCCAGCAGAGGGACAGGAAAGGAAAAACTGTTTTTT.

The gene calls are TRBV28 and TRBJ2-7; D not resolved. Germline V gene data show CDR1 as MDHEN and CDR2 as SYDVKM. CDR3 length: 15 residues. V was pared by 7 bases and J by 3 bases, with 19 bases between. CDR3 sequence: CASITSGRNDYEQYF. The CDR3 DNA follows: TGTGCCAGCATTACCTCCGGGCGTAATGACTACGAGCAGTACTTC.

This chain uses TRBV20-1 with TRBJ2-5, with 9 bases lining up with TRBD2. The DNA matches TRBJ2-7 better at its end, which makes the J call doubtful. Germline CDR1 DFQATT, CDR2 SNEGSKA (reference sequence). CDR3 length: 15 residues. The chain's CDR3 is CSARATGTSYNEQYF. The CDR3 DNA is TGCAGTGCTAGGGCCACCGGGACTAGCTATAACGAGCAGTACTTC.